The present T cell receptor beta chain was sequenced within a study of T-cell memory formation after mild COVID-19. About the research overall: Clusters were largely donor specific.

TCRdb passed the 5' RACE reads through MiXCR, listing each CDR3 protein once. Of 200,000 to 250,000 distinct CDR3 sequences in the sample, around 9.1% were seen once. This clonotype has more than one count but fewer than ten. Germline values: CDR1 SGHTS, CDR2 YDEGEE. The CDR3 contains 16 residues. The germline V and J ends were trimmed by 5 bases and 4 bases, with 21 bases remaining between them. Sequencing was carried out using PBMCs or a T cell subset sorted from them (not recorded which). This rearrangement joins TRBV5-8 to TRBJ1-2, with D tentatively TRBD1 (5 bases). The source is a man aged 18 to 35 who had mild COVID-19 (a few samples of this study predate the infection). Cell type and time point are not known. The DNA for the CDR3 is TGTGCCAGCAGTTTCGCCGGGACCCAGGCTCTCTATGGCTACACCTTC. Translating gives CASSFAGTQALYGYTF.